One T cell receptor (beta chain) is described in this entry. Germline V gene data show CDR1 as MDHEN and CDR2 as SYDVKM. The CDR3 length is 14 residues. Trimming took 2 bases from V and 6 from J; bases not matched to a gene: 4. This entry is derived from a study of control samples from healthy donors and cancer patients. The protocol was immunoSEQ multiplex PCR, while the TCRdb copy is restricted to in-frame clones and leaves out a portion. The sample shows 100,000 to 150,000 clones, 80% to 95% of them seen only once. The receptor comes from a man in his late teens or twenties in good health. The sample comprised blood. The V gene is TRBV28, the J gene TRBJ1-5, with 7 bases fitting TRBD1. The CDR3 nucleotides read TGTGCCAGCAGTTTAATAGGGGGCGGTCAGCCCCAGCATTTT. It encodes CASSLIGGGQPQHF. Full variable domain (remainder filled in from reference TRBV28 and TRBJ1-5): DVKVTQSSRYLVKRTGEKVFLECVQDMDHENMFWYRQDPGLGLRLIYFSYDVKMKEKGDIPEGYSVSREKKERFSLILESASTNQTSMYLCASSLIGGGQPQHFGDGTRLSIL.